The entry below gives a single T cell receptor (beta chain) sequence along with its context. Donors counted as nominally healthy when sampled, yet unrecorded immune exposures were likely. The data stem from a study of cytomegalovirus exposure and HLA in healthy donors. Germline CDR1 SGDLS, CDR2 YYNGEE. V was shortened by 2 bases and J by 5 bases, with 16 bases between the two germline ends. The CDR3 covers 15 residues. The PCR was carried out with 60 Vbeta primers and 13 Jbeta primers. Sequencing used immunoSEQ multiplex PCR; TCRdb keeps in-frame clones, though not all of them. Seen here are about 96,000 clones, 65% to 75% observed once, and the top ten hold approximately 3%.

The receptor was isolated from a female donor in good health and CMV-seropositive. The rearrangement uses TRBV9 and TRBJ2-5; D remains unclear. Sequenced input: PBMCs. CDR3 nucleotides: TGTGCCAGCAGCGTGGCCAGCCGGAGTACCGAGACCCAGTACTTC. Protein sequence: CASSVASRSTETQYF.